The 27 T cell receptor beta chains listed next were all sequenced from one sample in a study of T cell responses to AZD1222 COVID-19 vaccine. Libraries were prepared by immunoSEQ multiplex PCR; TCRdb keeps only in-frame clonotypes and omits some of them. The sample has about 93,000 clones; around 92% are singletons. This material consisted of peripheral blood, taken on day 0 of MenACWY control vaccination. The origin of the receptors is an adult in good health.

The V and J genes are TRBV6-1 and TRBJ1-5, with D possibly matching TRBD1 (5 bases). V lost 3 bases and J lost 5, with 11 bases in between. The CDR3 runs to 14 residues. Germline V gene sequence: CDR1 MNHNS, CDR2 SASEGT. The CDR3 reads CASSEYQGYQPQHF. CDR3 nucleotide sequence: TGTGCCAGCAGTGAGTATCAGGGTTATCAGCCCCAGCATTTT.

J is TRBJ2-7 and V is TRBV5-1; TRBD1 might be the D (6 bases). CDR3 length equals 18 residues. The V and J ends lost 0 bases and 2 bases respectively, with 21 bases between them. CDR1 SGHRS and CDR2 YFSETQ come from the germline V gene. CDR3 in amino acids: CASSLVTAAGDETYEQYF. In nucleotides, the CDR3 is TGCGCCAGCAGCTTGGTTACAGCCGCAGGGGATGAGACCTACGAGCAGTACTTC.

This clone was found a few times. This chain connects TRBV19 to TRBJ2-5, with TRBD2 matching 13 bases. CDR3 length equals 16 residues. With 5 bases clipped from V and 4 bases from J, the junction kept 7 bases outside the gene matches. Germline-derived CDR1 and CDR2 are LNHDA and SQIVND (reference sequence). The CDR3 is CASSEGLAGNRETQYF. Written as DNA, the CDR3 is TGTGCCAGTAGTGAGGGACTAGCGGGGAACAGAGAGACCCAGTACTTC.

The chain combines TRBV7-2 with TRBJ1-3; D remains ambiguous. Trimming pared 1 base from V and 0 bases from J, leaving 10 bases between. The V gene's germline CDR1 is SGHTA and CDR2 FQGNSA. The CDR3 consists of 16 residues. CDR3 nucleotide sequence: TGTGCCAGCAGCTTAGTTCCCTACGCCTCTGGAAACACCATATATTTT. It codes for CASSLVPYASGNTIYF.

The rearrangement uses TRBV5-6 and TRBJ2-7; 8 nucleotides agree with TRBD2. The V gene's germline CDR1 is SGHDT and CDR2 YYEEEE. This CDR3 has 14 residues. The V and J ends lost 5 bases and 7 bases, in that order; junction bases with no gene match: 11. CDR3 DNA sequence: TGTGCCAGCAGTTCGAGCGGGGGCAGCTGGGAGCAGTACTTC. This codes for CASSSSGGSWEQYF.

The genes are TRBV11-1 and TRBJ2-7; 9 bases map to TRBD1. CDR1 and CDR2 (germline): SGHAT, FQDESV (reference sequence). The CDR3 consists of 14 residues. With 5 bases clipped from V and 6 bases from J, the junction kept 8 bases outside the gene matches. The CDR3 coding sequence is TGTGCCAGCAGCGCCGACAGGGGGAGAGGCGAGCAGTACTTC. Encoded protein: CASSADRGRGEQYF.

This clone was seen a few times. The chain couples TRBV7-2 to TRBJ1-1; D not resolved. The CDR3 is 14 amino acids. V shed 1 base and J shed 1 base, with 7 bases lying between them. Looked up from germline, CDR1 is SGHTA and CDR2 is FQGNSA. DNA for the CDR3: TGTGCCAGCAGCTTAGGGACTGCGAACACTGAAGCTTTCTTT. Protein sequence: CASSLGTANTEAFF.

V and J are TRBV2 and TRBJ1-2; possible D gene TRBD1, 6 bases. The CDR3 spans 11 residues. From germline, CDR1 is SNHLY and CDR2 FYNNEI. The V and J ends lost 8 bases and 5 bases respectively, with 9 bases between them. The CDR3 DNA is TGTGCCAGCCAACAGGGATATGGCTACACCTTC. As protein: CASQQGYGYTF. Based on the CDR3 plus reference TRBV2 and TRBJ1-2, the full variable domain is EPEVTQTPSHQVTQMGQEVILRCVPISNHLYFYWYRQILGQKVEFLVSFYNNEISEKSEIFDDQFSVERPDGSNFTLKIRSTKLEDSAMYFCASQQGYGYTFGSGTRLTVV.

The chain combines TRBV28 with TRBJ1-3; D is unresolved. With 2 bases removed from V and 0 bases from J, the gap between germline ends came to 8 bases. The CDR3 has 15 amino acids. Germline CDR1 is MDHEN and CDR2 is SYDVKM. CDR3 bases: TGTGCCAGCAGTTTACAGCTAAGCTCTGGAAACACCATATATTTT. It yields the protein CASSLQLSSGNTIYF. The full variable domain, its missing parts supplied by reference TRBV28 and TRBJ1-3, is DVKVTQSSRYLVKRTGEKVFLECVQDMDHENMFWYRQDPGLGLRLIYFSYDVKMKEKGDIPEGYSVSREKKERFSLILESASTNQTSMYLCASSLQLSSGNTIYFGEGSWLTVV.

This rearrangement joins TRBV4-1 to TRBJ2-1, with D hard to call. The CDR3 runs 15 residues. CDR1 and CDR2 (germline): MGHRA, YSYEKL. The V end lost 0 bases, the J end lost 0 bases, and 6 bases lay between the germline ends. The CDR3, as DNA: TGCGCCAGCAGCCAAGAGCAGAACTCCTACAATGAGCAGTTCTTC. Residues: CASSQEQNSYNEQFF.

The chain combines TRBV5-4 with TRBJ1-1; no clear D gene. Between the trimmed V and J ends, which lost 0 bases and 1 base, there was a span of 10 bases. The CDR3 runs 15 residues. Germline CDR1 SGHNT, CDR2 YYREEE (reference sequence). This CDR3 reads CASSLGTPANTEAFF. The CDR3 DNA is TGTGCCAGCAGCTTGGGGACTCCTGCGAACACTGAAGCTTTCTTT.

The V call is TRBV25-1, the J call TRBJ2-7; 14 positions match TRBD2. Germline V gene lookup returns CDR1 MGHDK and CDR2 SYGVNS. The CDR3 spans 12 residues. V was pared by 4 bases and J by 13 bases, with 3 bases of the junction left unmatched. This CDR3 is CASSGLAGGHYF. CDR3 nucleotide sequence: TGTGCCAGCAGTGGACTAGCGGGGGGGCACTACTTC.

The chain is built from TRBV27 and TRBJ1-2, with D maybe TRBD1 (5 bases). The V end was cut by 5 bases, the J end by 4 bases, with 8 bases between. The V gene's germline CDR1 is MNHEY and CDR2 SMNVEV (reference sequence). CDR3 length equals 12 residues. The CDR3 is CASSPGTYGYTF. In DNA, the CDR3 is TGTGCCAGCAGTCCCGGGACCTATGGCTACACCTTC.

The CDR3 nucleotides are TGTGCCAGTAGTACCGGACGGAGCTCCTATAATTCACCCCTCCACTTT. This codes for CASSTGRSSYNSPLHF. The chain combines TRBV19 with TRBJ1-6; D is ambiguous. The V gene's germline CDR1 is LNHDA and CDR2 SQIVND (reference sequence). Trimming took 4 bases from V and 0 from J, leaving 10 bases between them. The CDR3 runs to 16 residues.

The chain links TRBV29-1 to TRBJ1-2; TRBD1 might be the D (5 bases). CDR1 is SQVTM and CDR2 is ANQGSEA in the germline V gene. V lost 1 base, J lost 0 bases, and 9 bases lay in between. The CDR3 is 14 residues long. CDR3 coding DNA: TGCAGCGTTGAAGGGGGGTTAACTAACTATGGCTACACCTTC. As protein: CSVEGGLTNYGYTF.

This chain uses TRBV7-2 with TRBJ1-5; D call uncertain. CDR1 and CDR2 (germline): SGHTA, FQGNSA. The V end lost 5 bases, the J end lost 3 bases, and 11 bases lay between the germline ends. The CDR3 runs to 14 residues. The CDR3 DNA reads as TGTGCCAGCAGCGTTACGGTGACCAATCAGCCCCAGCATTTT. Its protein is CASSVTVTNQPQHF.

This clone appeared a few times. This rearrangement joins TRBV4-1 to TRBJ2-1; TRBD1 agrees at 8 bases. CDR1 and CDR2 (germline): MGHRA, YSYEKL. The CDR3 consists of 16 residues. V dropped 4 bases and J dropped 2; count of bases not matched to a gene: 7. In DNA form, the CDR3 reads TGCGCCAGCAGCCCTAATGACAGGGGCCCCTACAATGAGCAGTTCTTC. Its translation is CASSPNDRGPYNEQFF.

This chain connects TRBV9 to TRBJ2-2; 12 bases fit TRBD2. Germline V gives CDR1 SGDLS, CDR2 YYNGEE. Losses at the gene ends were 4 bases for V and 1 base for J; bases not matched to a gene: 2. The CDR3 consists of 16 residues. CDR3 DNA: TGTGCCAGCAGCCGACTAGCGGGAGAGAACACCGGGGAGCTGTTTTTT. Translating gives CASSRLAGENTGELFF.

Comments on this clone: The germline gene is not matched at one end of the junction; a read error may be the cause. The chain couples TRBV7-7 to TRBJ1-1, with D perhaps matching TRBD1 (5 bases). The CDR3 is made up of 13 amino acids. The germline V gene has CDR1 SSHAT and CDR2 FNYEAQ (reference sequence). The CDR3 bases are TGTGCTAGCAGCTTTGGTTGGGGGACTGAAGCTTTCTTT. Encoded protein: CASSFGWGTEAFF.

This chain links TRBV6-5 with TRBJ2-7, with a tentative D call TRBD1 (6 bases). Trimming cost V 4 bases and J 6 bases, with 16 bases left between them. Looked up from germline, CDR1 is MNHEY and CDR2 is SVGAGI. The length of the CDR3 is 14 residues. CDR3 nucleotides: TGTGCCAGCAGTTCAGCTCAGGGGATTGGCGAGCAGTACTTC. Encoded protein: CASSSAQGIGEQYF.

The gene calls are TRBV28 and TRBJ1-2; 7 bases are shared with TRBD1. The CDR3 spans 13 residues. CDR1 and CDR2 from the germline V gene are MDHEN and SYDVKM. The trim removed 2 bases at V and 7 bases at J, leaving 4 bases unmatched. The DNA for the CDR3 is TGTGCCAGCAGTTTAAAGGGGGCGTTTGGCTACACCTTC. This gives the protein CASSLKGAFGYTF.

This chain joins TRBV5-1 and TRBJ2-3, with D hard to call. V dropped 2 bases and J dropped 2 bases, with 3 bases sitting between them. Looked up from germline, CDR1 is SGHRS and CDR2 is YFSETQ. This CDR3 is 12 amino acids long. DNA of the CDR3: TGCGCCAGCAGCTTCCCCACAGATACGCAGTATTTT. Amino acid sequence: CASSFPTDTQYF.

V and J are TRBV10-1 and TRBJ1-4; D call uncertain. The germline gives CDR1 WNHNN, CDR2 SYGVQD (reference sequence). With 10 bases removed from V and 8 bases from J, the gap between germline ends came to 11 bases. This CDR3 contains 11 residues. CDR3 in DNA: TGCGCCATCCCCCCCAGGGAAAAACTGTTTTTT. It yields the protein CAIPPREKLFF.

J is TRBJ2-3 and V is TRBV2; no clear D. In germline, CDR1 is SNHLY, CDR2 FYNNEI. This CDR3 region has 14 residues. V dropped 4 bases and J dropped 1 base, with 9 bases sitting between them. This chain's CDR3 is CASSGRRRTDTQYF. As DNA, the CDR3 is TGTGCCAGCAGTGGACGCCGCCGCACAGATACGCAGTATTTT.

The genes are TRBV6-2 or TRBV6-3 and TRBJ1-2, with TRBD1 matching 7 bases. This CDR3 is 12 amino acids long. V lost 6 bases to trimming and J lost 5 bases; unmatched junction nucleotides: 3. Germline values: CDR1 MNHEY, CDR2 SVGEGT. The CDR3 DNA sequence: TGTGCCAGCAGCCGACAGGGTTATGGCTACACCTTC. Its protein is CASSRQGYGYTF.

The chain is built from TRBV7-9 and TRBJ2-1; D possibly uses TRBD1 or TRBD2 (6 bases each). The V gene lost 5 bases and the J gene lost 3 bases, with 26 bases spanning the gap. In germline, CDR1 is SEHNR, CDR2 FQNEAQ (reference sequence). This CDR3 is built from 19 residues. CDR3 residues: CASSPSGWGRQALYNEQFF. CDR3 nucleotides: TGTGCCAGCAGCCCCAGCGGGTGGGGGCGACAGGCTCTCTACAATGAGCAGTTCTTC.

This clone has just one count. This chain links TRBV14 with TRBJ2-7, with TRBD1 identical over 7 bases. This CDR3 spans 19 amino acids. V dropped 2 bases and J dropped 1; count of bases not matched to a gene: 17. The germline V gene has CDR1 SGHDN and CDR2 FVKESK. CDR3 DNA: TGTGCCAGCAGCCAAAGACTTACCTCCGGGACAGCCTATTCCTACGAGCAGTACTTC. This translates into CASSQRLTSGTAYSYEQYF.